This T cell receptor (beta chain) was retrieved from a study of Graves' ophthalmopathy and Graves' hyperthyroidism. Findings and caveats of the study: The majority of expanded thyroid clonotypes above 0.001 frequency also occurred in blood.

This CDR3 comprises 16 residues. The germline V gene has CDR1 ENHRY and CDR2 SYGVKD. Trimming shortened V by 6 bases and J by 1 base, and 15 bases separated the two germline ends. If no ophthalmopathy appeared within 18 months of follow-up, hyperthyroidism was termed stable. Patients newly diagnosed with hyperthyroidism, under 2 months' duration, were aged 18 to 65, the study reports. Among the exclusions were patients with other autoimmune diseases, uncontrolled infections, pregnancy or lactation. The study amplified TCR beta CDR3 regions using RNA transcripts. Scientists carried out first-round RT-PCR using HTBI primers and then a second-round multiplex PCR. Each CDR3 protein is one row after TCRdb ran MiXCR on the multiplex PCR reads. This table has some 350,000 distinct CDR3 sequences, about a sixth appearing once. Many counts were recorded for this clonotype. Antigen: not known.

Sequencing was done on a sample of peripheral blood. The TCR sequence derives from an adult woman with stable Graves' hyperthyroidism. The chain recombines TRBV10-3 with TRBJ2-2, with D tentatively TRBD1 (6 bases). This CDR3 reads CAIRGTPTGNTGELFF. CDR3 sequence (DNA): TGTGCCATCAGAGGGACACCCACCGGGAACACCGGGGAGCTGTTTTTT.